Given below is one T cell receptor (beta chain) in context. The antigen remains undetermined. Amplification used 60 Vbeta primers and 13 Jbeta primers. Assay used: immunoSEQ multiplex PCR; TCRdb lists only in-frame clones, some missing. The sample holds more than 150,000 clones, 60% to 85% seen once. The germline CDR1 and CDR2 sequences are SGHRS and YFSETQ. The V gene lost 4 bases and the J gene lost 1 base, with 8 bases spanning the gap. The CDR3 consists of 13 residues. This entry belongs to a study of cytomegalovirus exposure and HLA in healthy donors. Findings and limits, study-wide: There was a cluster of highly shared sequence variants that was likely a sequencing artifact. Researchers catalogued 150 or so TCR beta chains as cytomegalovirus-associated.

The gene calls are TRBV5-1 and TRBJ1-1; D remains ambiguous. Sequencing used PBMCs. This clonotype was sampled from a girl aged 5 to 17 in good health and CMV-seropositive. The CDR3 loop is CASSPEGNTEAFF. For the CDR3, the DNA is TGCGCCAGCAGCCCGGAGGGGAACACTGAAGCTTTCTTT.